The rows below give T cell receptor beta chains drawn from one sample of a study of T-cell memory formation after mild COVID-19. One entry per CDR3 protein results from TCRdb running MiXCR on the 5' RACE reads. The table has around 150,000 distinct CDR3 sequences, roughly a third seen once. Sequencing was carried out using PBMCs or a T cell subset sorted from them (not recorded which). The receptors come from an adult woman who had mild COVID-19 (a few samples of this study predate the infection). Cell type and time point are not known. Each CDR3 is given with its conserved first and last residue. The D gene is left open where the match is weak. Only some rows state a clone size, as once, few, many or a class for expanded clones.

cdr3_aa: CASSRATGANEQFF; cdr3_nt: TGTGCCAGCAGTCGCGCGACAGGGGCCAATGAGCAGTTCTTC; j_call: TRBJ2-1; clone_size: few; v_call: TRBV27; d_call: TRBD1
cdr3_aa: CSVKTGGNYGYTF; cdr3_nt: TGCAGCGTGAAGACAGGGGGGAACTATGGCTACACCTTC; j_call: TRBJ1-2; clone_size: few; v_call: TRBV29-1; d_call: TRBD1
cdr3_aa: CASSLDRGGSPLHF; cdr3_nt: TGCGCCAGCAGCCTGGACAGGGGAGGTTCACCCCTCCACTTT; j_call: TRBJ1-6; clone_size: few; v_call: TRBV5-1; d_call: TRBD1
cdr3_aa: CASSPEVNLNTEAFF; cdr3_nt: TGTGCCAGCAGCCCAGAGGTCAACCTGAACACTGAAGCTTTCTTT; j_call: TRBJ1-1; clone_size: few; v_call: TRBV9; d_call: NA
cdr3_aa: CASSQIGGAQAFF; cdr3_nt: TGTGCCAGCAGCCAAATCGGGGGGGCGCAGGCTTTCTTT; j_call: TRBJ1-1; clone_size: NA; v_call: TRBV7-3; d_call: NA
cdr3_aa: CASSPQAWTVASSNYGYTF; cdr3_nt: TGTGCCAGCAGTCCACAGGCCTGGACAGTGGCCTCTTCTAACTATGGCTACACCTTC; j_call: TRBJ1-2; clone_size: few; v_call: TRBV2; d_call: NA
cdr3_aa: CATSSPRAGSSYNEQFF; cdr3_nt: TGTGCCACCAGCAGCCCTAGGGCGGGGAGCTCCTACAATGAGCAGTTCTTC; j_call: TRBJ2-1; clone_size: once; v_call: TRBV15; d_call: NA
cdr3_aa: CASSSWDREETQYF; cdr3_nt: TGTGCCAGCAGTTCGTGGGACAGAGAAGAGACCCAGTACTTC; j_call: TRBJ2-5; clone_size: few; v_call: TRBV12-3/TRBV12-4; d_call: TRBD1
cdr3_aa: CASSARLAETEQYF; cdr3_nt: TGTGCCAGCAGTGCTCGCTTAGCGGAGACCGAGCAGTACTTC; j_call: TRBJ2-7; clone_size: NA; v_call: TRBV2; d_call: NA
cdr3_aa: CASRPSGNTGELFF; cdr3_nt: TGTGCCAGCAGGCCTAGCGGTAACACCGGGGAGCTGTTTTTT; j_call: TRBJ2-2; clone_size: NA; v_call: TRBV6-2/TRBV6-3; d_call: TRBD2
cdr3_aa: CASSPTRGVTGELFF; cdr3_nt: TGTGCCAGCAGCCCCACGAGAGGGGTCACCGGGGAGCTGTTTTTT; j_call: TRBJ2-2; clone_size: NA; v_call: TRBV3-1; d_call: NA
cdr3_aa: CSARAALAGELGNEQFF; cdr3_nt: TGCAGTGCCCGGGCCGCACTAGCGGGGGAACTGGGCAATGAGCAGTTCTTC; j_call: TRBJ2-1; clone_size: NA; v_call: TRBV20-1; d_call: TRBD2
cdr3_aa: CASSSGVSGSNQPQHF; cdr3_nt: TGTGCCAGCAGTTCGGGGGTGAGTGGAAGCAATCAGCCCCAGCATTTT; j_call: TRBJ1-5; clone_size: NA; v_call: TRBV28; d_call: NA
cdr3_aa: CASSYGLAGELFF; cdr3_nt: TGTGCCAGCAGTTACGGATTGGCCGGGGAGCTGTTTTTT; j_call: TRBJ2-2; clone_size: NA; v_call: TRBV6-5; d_call: NA
cdr3_aa: CASREASGGHNEQFF; cdr3_nt: TGTGCCAGCAGAGAGGCTAGCGGGGGGCACAATGAGCAGTTCTTC; j_call: TRBJ2-1; clone_size: NA; v_call: TRBV6-2/TRBV6-3; d_call: TRBD2
cdr3_aa: CASSLQGFYNEQFF; cdr3_nt: TGTGCCAGCAGCTTACAGGGGTTCTACAATGAGCAGTTCTTC; j_call: TRBJ2-1; clone_size: once; v_call: TRBV7-6; d_call: NA
cdr3_aa: CASSPSLGDYEQYF; cdr3_nt: TGCGCCAGCAGCCCCTCGTTAGGGGACTACGAGCAGTACTTC; j_call: TRBJ2-7; clone_size: few; v_call: TRBV5-1; d_call: NA
cdr3_aa: CASSPAYPTVMNTEAFF; cdr3_nt: TGTGCCAGCTCACCAGCCTACCCCACAGTGATGAACACTGAAGCTTTCTTT; j_call: TRBJ1-1; clone_size: once; v_call: TRBV18; d_call: NA
cdr3_aa: CASSHTEAFF; cdr3_nt: TGCGCCAGTAGTCACACTGAAGCTTTCTTT; j_call: TRBJ1-1; clone_size: NA; v_call: TRBV23-1; d_call: NA
cdr3_aa: CSVDDSYGYTF; cdr3_nt: TGCAGCGTGGATGACAGCTATGGCTACACCTTC; j_call: TRBJ1-2; clone_size: few; v_call: TRBV29-1; d_call: NA
cdr3_aa: CASSVGETYEQYF; cdr3_nt: TGTGCCAGCAGTGTGGGGGAGACCTACGAGCAGTACTTC; j_call: TRBJ2-7; clone_size: NA; v_call: TRBV2; d_call: NA
cdr3_aa: CASSQTGMDTQYF; cdr3_nt: TGTGCCAGCAGCCAAACTGGTATGGATACGCAGTATTTT; j_call: TRBJ2-3; clone_size: few; v_call: TRBV4-2; d_call: NA
cdr3_aa: CASSPVYPVRYTEAFF; cdr3_nt: TGTGCCAGCAGCCCAGTATATCCAGTTCGGTACACTGAAGCTTTCTTT; j_call: TRBJ1-1; clone_size: NA; v_call: TRBV7-8; d_call: NA
cdr3_aa: CASSLKLLLTALGYTF; cdr3_nt: TGTGCCAGCAGCTTAAAGTTGTTGTTGACAGCTTTAGGCTACACCTTC; j_call: TRBJ1-2; clone_size: NA; v_call: TRBV7-3; d_call: NA
cdr3_aa: CATSRDGVSGNTIYF; cdr3_nt: TGTGCCACCAGCAGAGATGGGGTCTCTGGAAACACCATATATTTT; j_call: TRBJ1-3; clone_size: NA; v_call: TRBV15; d_call: NA
cdr3_aa: CASSPLAGTQYF; cdr3_nt: TGTGCCAGCAGCCCCCTCGCGGGGACGCAGTATTTT; j_call: TRBJ2-3; clone_size: NA; v_call: TRBV28; d_call: NA
cdr3_aa: CASSSHLAGSGNQPQHF; cdr3_nt: TGTGCCAGCAGTTCCCACCTCGCGGGCTCGGGCAATCAGCCCCAGCATTTT; j_call: TRBJ1-5; clone_size: few; v_call: TRBV12-3/TRBV12-4; d_call: NA
cdr3_aa: CASSVGETEAFF; cdr3_nt: TGTGCCAGCAGCGTAGGGGAGACTGAAGCTTTCTTT; j_call: TRBJ1-1; clone_size: NA; v_call: TRBV9; d_call: NA
cdr3_aa: CASSLRPGGDYGYTF; cdr3_nt: TGTGCCAGCAGCTTACGTCCTGGGGGCGACTATGGCTACACCTTC; j_call: TRBJ1-2; clone_size: NA; v_call: TRBV5-6; d_call: NA
cdr3_aa: CASSQGAGEQYF; cdr3_nt: TGCGCCAGCAGCCAGGGGGCGGGAGAGCAGTACTTC; j_call: TRBJ2-7; clone_size: NA; v_call: TRBV4-1; d_call: NA
cdr3_aa: CASSPRVAGTAHPISNQPQHF; cdr3_nt: TGTGCTAGCAGCCCGAGGGTGGCTGGGACGGCTCACCCCATTAGCAATCAGCCCCAGCATTTT; j_call: TRBJ1-5; clone_size: NA; v_call: TRBV7-7; d_call: NA
cdr3_aa: CASSPGDRVYNEQFF; cdr3_nt: TGTGCCAGCTCACCGGGGGACAGGGTGTACAATGAGCAGTTCTTC; j_call: TRBJ2-1; clone_size: few; v_call: TRBV18; d_call: TRBD1
cdr3_aa: CASSPGTSPDTQYF; cdr3_nt: TGTGCCAGCAGCCCCGGGACTTCACCGGATACGCAGTATTTT; j_call: TRBJ2-3; clone_size: few; v_call: TRBV12-3/TRBV12-4; d_call: NA
cdr3_aa: CASSLKEQRELFF; cdr3_nt: TGTGCCAGCAGCCTGAAAGAACAGCGGGAGCTGTTTTTT; j_call: TRBJ2-2; clone_size: NA; v_call: TRBV6-1; d_call: NA
cdr3_aa: CASSRTLAGGYNEQFF; cdr3_nt: TGTGCCAGCAGCCGAACCCTAGCGGGGGGTTACAATGAGCAGTTCTTC; j_call: TRBJ2-1; clone_size: few; v_call: TRBV2; d_call: TRBD2
cdr3_aa: CASSSTSGTRGSYNEQFF; cdr3_nt: TGTGCCAGCAGCTCGACTAGCGGGACCCGTGGGTCCTACAATGAGCAGTTCTTC; j_call: TRBJ2-1; clone_size: NA; v_call: TRBV7-2; d_call: TRBD2
cdr3_aa: CSAKGGTQYF; cdr3_nt: TGCAGTGCTAAAGGGGGTACGCAGTATTTT; j_call: TRBJ2-3; clone_size: few; v_call: TRBV20-1; d_call: NA
cdr3_aa: CASSLRGWETQYF; cdr3_nt: TGTGCCAGCAGCTTGCGAGGATGGGAGACCCAGTACTTC; j_call: TRBJ2-5; clone_size: NA; v_call: TRBV5-6; d_call: NA
cdr3_aa: CASSVDPGQGTYEQYF; cdr3_nt: TGCGCCAGCAGCGTGGATCCGGGACAGGGCACCTACGAGCAGTACTTC; j_call: TRBJ2-7; clone_size: few; v_call: TRBV5-1; d_call: TRBD1
cdr3_aa: CASTSDVGNGYTF; cdr3_nt: TGTGCCAGCACCTCAGACGTGGGGAATGGCTACACCTTC; j_call: TRBJ1-2; clone_size: NA; v_call: TRBV27; d_call: NA
cdr3_aa: CASSLEPSTDTQYF; cdr3_nt: TGTGCCAGCTCATTGGAACCTAGCACAGATACGCAGTATTTT; j_call: TRBJ2-3; clone_size: NA; v_call: TRBV18; d_call: NA
cdr3_aa: CAWSPRLSGNTGELFF; cdr3_nt: TGTGCCTGGAGCCCCAGACTAAGCGGTAACACCGGGGAGCTGTTTTTT; j_call: TRBJ2-2; clone_size: NA; v_call: TRBV30; d_call: NA
cdr3_aa: CASAPPGTGTDTQYF; cdr3_nt: TGTGCTAGTGCTCCCCCAGGGACTGGCACAGATACGCAGTATTTT; j_call: TRBJ2-3; clone_size: NA; v_call: TRBV12-5; d_call: NA
cdr3_aa: CASSQFAGQISSGANVLTF; cdr3_nt: TGTGCCAGCAGCCAATTCGCAGGGCAAATCTCCTCTGGGGCCAACGTCCTGACTTTC; j_call: TRBJ2-6; clone_size: NA; v_call: TRBV3-1; d_call: NA
cdr3_aa: CASSDPGRKNTGELFF; cdr3_nt: TGTGCCAGCAGCGATCCTGGCAGGAAAAACACCGGGGAGCTGTTTTTT; j_call: TRBJ2-2; clone_size: NA; v_call: TRBV7-9; d_call: NA
cdr3_aa: CASSATGGWSTDTQYF; cdr3_nt: TGTGCCAGCAGTGCCACAGGGGGTTGGAGCACAGATACGCAGTATTTT; j_call: TRBJ2-3; clone_size: few; v_call: TRBV6-6; d_call: TRBD1
cdr3_aa: CATSRGTQGREQFF; cdr3_nt: TGTGCCACCAGCAGAGGGACCCAGGGACGGGAGCAGTTCTTC; j_call: TRBJ2-1; clone_size: NA; v_call: TRBV15; d_call: NA
cdr3_aa: CSARDMDGRAGEQYF; cdr3_nt: TGCAGTGCTAGAGATATGGATGGACGGGCTGGCGAGCAGTACTTC; j_call: TRBJ2-7; clone_size: NA; v_call: TRBV20-1; d_call: NA
cdr3_aa: CASRLQGGSYEQYF; cdr3_nt: TGTGCCAGCAGACTACAGGGGGGCTCCTACGAGCAGTACTTC; j_call: TRBJ2-7; clone_size: NA; v_call: TRBV5-7; d_call: TRBD1
cdr3_aa: CASSVQVSSNTGELFF; cdr3_nt: TGTGCCAGCAGCGTACAGGTTTCTTCGAACACCGGGGAGCTGTTTTTT; j_call: TRBJ2-2; clone_size: NA; v_call: TRBV9; d_call: NA
cdr3_aa: CASTTTGKADQPQHF; cdr3_nt: TGTGCCAGTACTACTACAGGGAAGGCCGATCAGCCCCAGCATTTT; j_call: TRBJ1-5; clone_size: NA; v_call: TRBV19; d_call: NA
cdr3_aa: CATSDLEGTDTQYF; cdr3_nt: TGTGCCACCAGTGATTTGGAAGGGACAGATACGCAGTATTTT; j_call: TRBJ2-3; clone_size: NA; v_call: TRBV24-1; d_call: NA
cdr3_aa: CASSRQNYGYTF; cdr3_nt: TGTGCCAGCAGCCGACAGAACTATGGCTACACCTTC; j_call: TRBJ1-2; clone_size: once; v_call: TRBV3-1; d_call: NA